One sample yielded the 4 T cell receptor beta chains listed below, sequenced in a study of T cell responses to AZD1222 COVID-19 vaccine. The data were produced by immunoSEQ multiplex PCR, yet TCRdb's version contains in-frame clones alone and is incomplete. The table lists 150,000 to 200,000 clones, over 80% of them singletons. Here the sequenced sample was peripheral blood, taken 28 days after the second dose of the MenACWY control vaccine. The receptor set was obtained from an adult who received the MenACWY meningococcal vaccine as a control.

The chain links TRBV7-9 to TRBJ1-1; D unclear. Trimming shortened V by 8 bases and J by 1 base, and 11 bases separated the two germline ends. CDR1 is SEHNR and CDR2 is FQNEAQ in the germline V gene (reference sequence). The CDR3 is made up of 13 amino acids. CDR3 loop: CASDPPGNTEAFF. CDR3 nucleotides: TGTGCCAGCGATCCCCCAGGGAACACTGAAGCTTTCTTT.

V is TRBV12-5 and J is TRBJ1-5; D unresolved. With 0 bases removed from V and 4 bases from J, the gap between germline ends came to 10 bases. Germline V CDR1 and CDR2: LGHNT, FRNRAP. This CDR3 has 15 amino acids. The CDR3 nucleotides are TGTGCTAGTGGTTTGGTCGGGGTCTGGAATCAGCCCCAGCATTTT. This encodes CASGLVGVWNQPQHF.

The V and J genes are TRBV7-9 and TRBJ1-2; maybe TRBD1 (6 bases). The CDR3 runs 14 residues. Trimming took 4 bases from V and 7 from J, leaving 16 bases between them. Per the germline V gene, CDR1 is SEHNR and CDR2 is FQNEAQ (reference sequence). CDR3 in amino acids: CASSSLTGFRGYTF. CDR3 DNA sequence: TGTGCCAGCAGCTCGCTCACAGGGTTCCGTGGCTACACCTTC.

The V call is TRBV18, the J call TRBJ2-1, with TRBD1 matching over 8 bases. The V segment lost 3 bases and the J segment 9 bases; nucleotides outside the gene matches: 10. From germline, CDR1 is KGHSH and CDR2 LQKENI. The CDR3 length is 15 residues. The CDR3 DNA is TGTGCCAGCTCACCGAGGACAGGGCTTGATGGTGAGCAGTTCTTC. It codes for CASSPRTGLDGEQFF.